This T cell receptor beta chain was captured in a study of OX40 agonist ivuxolimab in advanced cancers. General study findings and limits: Among patients with partial responses at 0.1-3.0 mg/kg, clonal expansion was among the lowest. In the expanded peripheral T cells, antigen specificity was never determined.

Note on this clone: The target antigen is unknown.

The table came from immunoSEQ multiplex PCR; TCRdb's copy has only in-frame clones and leaves some out. The sample comprises 60,000 to 70,000 clones, approximately 78% of which are singletons, and approximately 0.4% rests with the top ten. Looked up from germline, CDR1 is SQVTM and CDR2 is ANQGSEA. The CDR3 is 15 residues long. The V segment lost 7 bases and the J segment 1 base; nucleotides outside the gene matches: 8. This clonotype originated in an adult with an advanced solid tumor such as melanoma, head and neck, liver or kidney cancer. J is TRBJ2-1 and V is TRBV29-1; 9 bases map to TRBD2. The sample consisted of CD4+ or CD8+ T cells sorted from blood, taken in a trial of the OX40 agonist ivuxolimab. In nucleotides, the CDR3 is TGCAGCGAGACACCGGCGGGAGGGTCCTACAATGAGCAGTTCTTC. Translated: CSETPAGGSYNEQFF.